Listed here are 24 T cell receptor beta chains from one sample, sequenced in a study of CD8+ T cells in alopecia areata. Noted treatment: oral pan-JAK inhibitor, 5-10 mg twice daily. RNA, once extracted, was reverse transcribed into cDNA for use as the sequencing template. TCRdb's copy holds only in-frame clones and misses some; the assay was immunoSEQ multiplex PCR. The data show 150,000 to 200,000 clones, roughly 70% seen once. The input for sequencing was CD4+ T cells sorted from blood, taken between weeks 47 and 50, from a patient treated with tofacitinib. The receptors derive from a human donor with alopecia areata.

This chain joins TRBV30 and TRBJ1-4, with D hard to call. CDR1 and CDR2 (germline): GTSNPN, SVGIG (reference sequence). The V end was cut by 2 bases, the J end by 0 bases, with 10 bases between. There are 15 residues in the CDR3. DNA of the CDR3: TGTGCCTGGAGTCTAAACTTAGCAACTAATGAAAAACTGTTTTTT. Translation: CAWSLNLATNEKLFF.

CDR3: CASSVSRSEAFF. In DNA, the CDR3 is TGTGCCAGCAGCGTTTCCCGGTCCGAAGCTTTCTTT. The chain recombines TRBV14 with TRBJ1-1, with D unclear. CDR3 size: 12 residues. With 5 bases removed from V and 8 bases from J, the gap between germline ends came to 12 bases. Looked up from germline, CDR1 is SGHDN and CDR2 is FVKESK.

This chain links TRBV4-1 with TRBJ1-2; D is unclear. Germline CDR1 and CDR2: MGHRA and YSYEKL. CDR3 length: 17 residues. Trimming removed 5 bases at V and 7 bases at J, with 26 bases between. As DNA, the CDR3 is TGCGCCAGCAGCTTCGCCCCAGCACAGAACGCCGTAGGTGGCTACACCTTC. It translates to CASSFAPAQNAVGGYTF.

This sequence joins TRBV4-1 and TRBJ2-1; no reliable D call. Germline lookup yields CDR1 MGHRA and CDR2 YSYEKL. This CDR3 has 11 residues. V was cut by 4 bases and J by 5 bases, with 3 bases left in between. The CDR3: CASSRDNEQFF. CDR3 DNA sequence: TGCGCCAGCAGCCGCGACAATGAGCAGTTCTTC.

V usage is TRBV25-1 and J usage is TRBJ2-7, with D perhaps given as TRBD1 or TRBD2 (5 bases each). V was clipped by 1 base and J by 1 base, with 8 bases between them. The CDR3 totals 14 residues. Germline loops: CDR1 MGHDK, CDR2 SYGVNS. CDR3 in DNA: TGTGCCAGCAGTGAATTGGGGGTATCCTACGAGCAGTACTTC. Its protein product is CASSELGVSYEQYF.

J is TRBJ1-1 and V is TRBV30, with D perhaps matching TRBD1 (6 bases). Trimming shortened V by 2 bases and J by 5 bases, and 12 bases separated the two germline ends. Germline loops: CDR1 GTSNPN, CDR2 SVGIG (reference sequence). The CDR3 covers 13 residues. CDR3: CAWSSGVGTEAFF. The CDR3 coding sequence is TGTGCCTGGAGTTCAGGGGTTGGTACTGAAGCTTTCTTT. Filled out from reference TRBV30 and TRBJ1-1, the complete variable domain reads SQTIHQWPATLVQPVGSPLSLECTVEGTSNPNLYWYRQAAGRGLQLLFYSVGIGQISSEVPQNLSASRPQDRQFILSSKKLLLSDSGFYLCAWSSGVGTEAFFGQGTRLTVV.

This chain connects TRBV5-1 to TRBJ2-5; D assignment may be TRBD1 or TRBD2 (5 bases each). Germline V CDR1 and CDR2: SGHRS, YFSETQ. Between the trimmed V and J ends, which lost 4 bases and 5 bases, there was a span of 15 bases. The CDR3 runs to 14 residues. CDR3 in amino acids: CASSRGRNGETQYF. The CDR3 nucleotides are TGCGCCAGCAGCCGGGGCAGGAACGGGGAGACCCAGTACTTC.

The chain is built from TRBV19 and TRBJ2-7, with a possible D match to TRBD1 (7 bases). The CDR3 length is 16 residues. Germline V gives CDR1 LNHDA, CDR2 SQIVND (reference sequence). Trimming left V 4 bases short and J 0 bases short, with 16 bases between. In DNA form, the CDR3 reads TGTGCCAGTAGTAAGGACCCAGGGGGGAGCTCCTACGAGCAGTACTTC. Its protein product is CASSKDPGGSSYEQYF.

V and J are TRBV29-1 and TRBJ2-7, with D perhaps assigned TRBD1 or TRBD2 (5 bases each). The CDR3 is 12 amino acids. The V end was cut by 6 bases, the J end by 3 bases, with 12 bases between. Germline V gives CDR1 SQVTM, CDR2 ANQGSEA. CDR3 loop: CSVPGPRYEQYF. The CDR3 coding sequence is TGCAGCGTCCCGGGGCCGCGCTACGAGCAGTACTTC.

The chain combines TRBV9 with TRBJ2-5; D unclear. Between the trimmed V and J ends, which lost 0 bases and 1 base, there was a span of 4 bases. Per germline, CDR1 SGDLS and CDR2 YYNGEE. This CDR3 spans 13 amino acids. CDR3 region: CASSVDSQETQYF. DNA of the CDR3: TGTGCCAGCAGCGTAGACAGCCAAGAGACCCAGTACTTC.

As to this clone: This sample also contains other DNA sequences that code for the same CDR3. The DNA of the CDR3 is TGTGCCTGGAGTGTGCATGGGAACACTGAAGCTTTCTTT. It translates to CAWSVHGNTEAFF. The chain recombines TRBV30 with TRBJ1-1; the D is unclear. V was clipped by 0 bases and J by 1 base, with 6 bases between them. The CDR3 is 13 residues long. Germline V lookup: CDR1 GTSNPN, CDR2 SVGIG (reference sequence).

This clone was recorded once. The J gene is TRBJ2-7, the V gene TRBV4-3; D uncertain. V lost 4 bases, J lost 7 bases, and 14 bases lay in between. Germline CDR1 is LGHNA and CDR2 is YSLEER. This CDR3 region has 13 residues. The CDR3 coding sequence is TGCGCCAGCAGCCCTGGGGAAGCTTGGGAGCAGTACTTC. Amino acids: CASSPGEAWEQYF.

CDR3 region: CASRITGVLSGNTIYF. The CDR3 nucleotides read TGTGCCAGTAGGATTACAGGAGTTCTCTCTGGAAACACCATATATTTT. The V call is TRBV19, the J call TRBJ1-3; weak D call: TRBD1 (5 bases). This CDR3 is 16 amino acids long. V shed 6 bases and J shed 0 bases, with 15 bases lying between them. From germline, CDR1 is LNHDA and CDR2 SQIVND (reference sequence).

The CDR3 region is CASSPSASGGSHNEQFF. The CDR3 DNA sequence: TGTGCCAGCTCACCATCGGCTAGCGGGGGGTCCCACAATGAGCAGTTCTTC. The V gene is TRBV18, the J gene TRBJ2-1, with TRBD2 identical over 11 bases. CDR1 is KGHSH and CDR2 is LQKENI in the germline V gene. The CDR3 contains 17 residues. V shed 2 bases, J shed 5 bases, and the junction held 8 bases outside the gene matches.

CDR3 nucleotides: TGTGCCAGCAGTGAATATTTGGTAGGACAGCCCCAGCATTTT. This encodes CASSEYLVGQPQHF. J is TRBJ1-5 and V is TRBV25-1, with D hard to call. V was trimmed by 0 bases and J by 7 bases, leaving 10 bases between them. Looked up from germline, CDR1 is MGHDK and CDR2 is SYGVNS. The CDR3 is 14 amino acids.

This rearrangement joins TRBV11-2 to TRBJ2-7; D may match TRBD1 or TRBD2 (5 bases each). This CDR3 is 13 amino acids long. From germline, CDR1 is SGHAT and CDR2 FQNNGV. V shed 5 bases and J shed 7 bases, with 15 bases lying between them. The CDR3 nucleotides read TGTGCCAGCAGCCCCACCGGGACGGTGGAGCAGTACTTC. This codes for CASSPTGTVEQYF.

V gene TRBV11-3 combines with J gene TRBJ2-7, with 7 bases fitting TRBD1. There are 13 residues in the CDR3. Germline CDR1 reads SGHNT; CDR2 reads YENEEA. V was pared by 4 bases and J by 3 bases, with 3 bases of the junction left unmatched. The CDR3 DNA follows: TGTGCCAGCAGCTCGGGACAGCGCTACGAGCAGTACTTC. Encoded protein: CASSSGQRYEQYF.

This sequence joins TRBV27 and TRBJ1-2, with 8 bases matching TRBD1. The CDR3 totals 16 residues. J was trimmed by 7 bases and V by 2 bases; bases with no gene match: 12. CDR1 is MNHEY and CDR2 is SMNVEV in the germline V gene (reference sequence). The CDR3 protein is CASSLEWTGPLGGYTF. CDR3 nucleotides: TGTGCCAGCAGTTTAGAATGGACAGGGCCACTCGGTGGCTACACCTTC.

The genes are TRBV30 and TRBJ1-2, with 7 bases fitting TRBD1. This CDR3 spans 13 amino acids. From germline, CDR1 is GTSNPN and CDR2 SVGIG (reference sequence). This chain's CDR3 is CAMINRGGYGYTF. The DNA of the CDR3 is TGTGCGATGATAAACAGGGGAGGGTATGGCTACACCTTC.

This chain uses TRBV9 with TRBJ2-1, with unresolved D. Trimming stripped 4 bases from V and 0 bases from J, with 14 bases between. This CDR3 spans 16 amino acids. Germline lookup yields CDR1 SGDLS and CDR2 YYNGEE. CDR3 sequence reads: CASSPIFGTSYNEQFF. CDR3 DNA sequence: TGTGCCAGCAGCCCCATATTCGGAACCTCCTACAATGAGCAGTTCTTC.

This sequence joins TRBV14 and TRBJ1-1, with D tentatively TRBD1 (5 bases). CDR1 is SGHDN and CDR2 is FVKESK in the germline V gene. There are 13 residues in the CDR3. V dropped 0 bases and J dropped 11 bases, with 13 bases sitting between them. The CDR3 DNA follows: TGTGCCAGCAGCCAAGAGAGGGGAGTGGAGGCTTTCTTT. Amino acids: CASSQERGVEAFF.

This rearrangement joins TRBV6-1 to TRBJ2-7; the match to TRBD2 covers 8 bases. The junction had 3 bases not matched to a gene; V was cut back by 5 bases and J by 3 bases. Germline CDR1 reads MNHNS; CDR2 reads SASEGT. This CDR3 spans 13 amino acids. The CDR3 DNA reads as TGTGCCAGCAGTATAAGCGGGGGCTACGAGCAGTACTTC. Amino acids: CASSISGGYEQYF.

Only a few counts were recorded for this clone. This chain joins TRBV30 and TRBJ1-5; D remains ambiguous. The germline CDR1 and CDR2 sequences are GTSNPN and SVGIG (reference sequence). The CDR3 totals 12 residues. The V end was cut by 6 bases, the J end by 4 bases, with 10 bases between. This CDR3 reads CACAGLNQPQHF. CDR3 in DNA: TGTGCCTGTGCTGGCCTTAATCAGCCCCAGCATTTT. The entire variable domain, with the rest obtained from reference TRBV30 and TRBJ1-5, is as follows: SQTIHQWPATLVQPVGSPLSLECTVEGTSNPNLYWYRQAAGRGLQLLFYSVGIGQISSEVPQNLSASRPQDRQFILSSKKLLLSDSGFYLCACAGLNQPQHFGDGTRLSIL.

The chain carries TRBV10-3 and TRBJ2-6; no reliable D call. Germline V gene data show CDR1 as ENHRY and CDR2 as SYGVKD. Trimming cost V 1 base and J 0 bases, with 7 bases left between them. The CDR3 length is 16 residues. The CDR3 sequence is CAISEFGSSGANVLTF. In nucleotides, the CDR3 is TGTGCCATCAGTGAGTTCGGAAGCTCTGGGGCCAACGTCCTGACTTTC.